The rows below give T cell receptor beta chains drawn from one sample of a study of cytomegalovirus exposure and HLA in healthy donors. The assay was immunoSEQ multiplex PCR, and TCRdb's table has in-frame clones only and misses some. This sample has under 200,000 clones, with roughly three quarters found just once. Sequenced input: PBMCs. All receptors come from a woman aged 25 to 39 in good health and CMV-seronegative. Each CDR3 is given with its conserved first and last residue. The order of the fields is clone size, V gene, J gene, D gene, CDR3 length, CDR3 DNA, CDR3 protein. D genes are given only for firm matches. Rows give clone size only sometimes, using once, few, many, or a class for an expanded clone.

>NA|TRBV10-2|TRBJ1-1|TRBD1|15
TGCGCCAGCAGTGCAGGGGGCATACCGAACACTGAAGCTTTCTTT
CASSAGGIPNTEAFF
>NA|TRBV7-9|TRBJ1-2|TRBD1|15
TGTGCCAGCACTAGAGGATCAGGGGGACAGCAGGGCTACACCTTC
CASTRGSGGQQGYTF
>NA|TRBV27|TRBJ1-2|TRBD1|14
TGTGCCAGCAGTTTGGGGGGCAGGGGGCAAGGCTACACCTTC
CASSLGGRGQGYTF
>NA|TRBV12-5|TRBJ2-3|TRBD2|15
TGTGCTAGTGGTTTGCCCTCAGCGGGAGGGAAAACGCAGTATTTT
CASGLPSAGGKTQYF
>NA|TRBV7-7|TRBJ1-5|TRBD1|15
TGTGCCAGCAGTCAAGGACAGGGGAGAGATCAGCCCCAGCATTTT
CASSQGQGRDQPQHF
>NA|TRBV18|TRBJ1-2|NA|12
TGTGCCAGCTCACCGGCGGCGAATGGCTACACCTTC
CASSPAANGYTF
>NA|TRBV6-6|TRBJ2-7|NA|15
TGTGCCAGCAGTCAACAGGGGGCGGGGGGTTACGAGCAGTACTTC
CASSQQGAGGYEQYF
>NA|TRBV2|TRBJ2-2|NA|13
TGTGCCAGCAGCCTGACAGACACCGGGGAGCTGTTTTTT
CASSLTDTGELFF
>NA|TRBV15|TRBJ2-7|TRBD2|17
TGTGCCACCAGCCCTCGAGGTAGCGGGGCGATGGCCTACGAGCAGTACTTC
CATSPRGSGAMAYEQYF
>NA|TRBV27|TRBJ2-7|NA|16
TGTGCCAGCAGTTTATCGTGGGCTGACAATACCTACGAGCAGTACTTC
CASSLSWADNTYEQYF
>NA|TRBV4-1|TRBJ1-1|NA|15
TGCGCCAGCAGCCACCAGGGGCACGGGAACACTGAAGCTTTCTTT
CASSHQGHGNTEAFF
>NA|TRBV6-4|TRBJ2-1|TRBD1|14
TGTGCCAGCAGTACCGGGACAGAAGGTAATGAGCAGTTCTTC
CASSTGTEGNEQFF
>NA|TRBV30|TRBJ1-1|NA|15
TGTGCCTGGAGTGTAAGCCCCGGGGGGGGGACTGAAGCTTTCTTT
CAWSVSPGGGTEAFF
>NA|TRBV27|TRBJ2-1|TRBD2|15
TGTGCCAGCAGATCGACTAGCGGGGGGTCCGATGAGCAGTTCTTC
CASRSTSGGSDEQFF
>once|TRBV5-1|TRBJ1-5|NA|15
TGCGCCAGCAGCTTGGATTCGGTCGGGAATCAGCCCCAGCATTTT
CASSLDSVGNQPQHF
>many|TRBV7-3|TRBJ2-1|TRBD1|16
TGTGCCAGCAGCCTAGGCTTCGGGACAGGGGACAATGAGCAGTTCTTC
CASSLGFGTGDNEQFF
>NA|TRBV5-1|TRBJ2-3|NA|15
TGCGCCAGCAGCTTGTCAGCGGAGTTCACAGATACGCAGTATTTT
CASSLSAEFTDTQYF
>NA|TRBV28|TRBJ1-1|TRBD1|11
TGTGCCAGCAGTTTTCCAGGGGGAGCTTTCTTT
CASSFPGGAFF
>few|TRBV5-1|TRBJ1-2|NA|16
TGCGCCAGCAGCTTGCTTTCTGTTGGGCAGGGGAAAGGCTACACCTTC
CASSLLSVGQGKGYTF
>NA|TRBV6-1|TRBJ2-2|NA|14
TGTGCCAGCAGAGGGACTGTCAACACCGGGGAGCTGTTTTTT
CASRGTVNTGELFF